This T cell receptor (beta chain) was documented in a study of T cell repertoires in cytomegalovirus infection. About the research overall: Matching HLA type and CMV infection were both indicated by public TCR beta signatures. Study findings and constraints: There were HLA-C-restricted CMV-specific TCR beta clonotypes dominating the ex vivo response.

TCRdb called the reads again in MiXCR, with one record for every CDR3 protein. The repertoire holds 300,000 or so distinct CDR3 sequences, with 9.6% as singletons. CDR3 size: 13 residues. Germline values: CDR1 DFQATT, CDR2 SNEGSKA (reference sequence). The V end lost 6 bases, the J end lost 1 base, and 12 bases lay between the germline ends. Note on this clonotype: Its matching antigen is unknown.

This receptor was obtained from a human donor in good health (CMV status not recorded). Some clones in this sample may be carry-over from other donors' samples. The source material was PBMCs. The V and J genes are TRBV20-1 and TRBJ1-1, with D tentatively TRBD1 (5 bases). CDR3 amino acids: CSAPRDSNTEAFF. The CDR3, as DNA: TGCAGTGCCCCCCGGGACTCGAACACTGAAGCTTTCTTT.